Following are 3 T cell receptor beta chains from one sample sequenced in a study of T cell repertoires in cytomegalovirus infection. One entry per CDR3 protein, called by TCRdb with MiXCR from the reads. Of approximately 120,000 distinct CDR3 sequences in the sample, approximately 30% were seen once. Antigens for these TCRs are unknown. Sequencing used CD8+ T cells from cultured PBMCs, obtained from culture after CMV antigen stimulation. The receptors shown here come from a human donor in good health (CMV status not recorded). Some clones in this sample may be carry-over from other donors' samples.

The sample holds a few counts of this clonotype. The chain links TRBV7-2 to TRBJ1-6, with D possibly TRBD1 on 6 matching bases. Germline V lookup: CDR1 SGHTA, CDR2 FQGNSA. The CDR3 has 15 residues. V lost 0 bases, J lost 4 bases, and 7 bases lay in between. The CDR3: CASSLAGQYNSPLHF. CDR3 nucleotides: TGTGCCAGCAGCTTAGCGGGACAATATAATTCACCCCTCCACTTT.

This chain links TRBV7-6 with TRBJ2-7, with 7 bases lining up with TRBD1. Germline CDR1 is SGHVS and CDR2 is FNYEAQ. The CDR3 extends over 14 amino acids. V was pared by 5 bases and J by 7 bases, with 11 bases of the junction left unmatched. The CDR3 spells CASSPRTGRREQYF. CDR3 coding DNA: TGTGCCAGCAGCCCCCGGACAGGCCGAAGGGAGCAGTACTTC. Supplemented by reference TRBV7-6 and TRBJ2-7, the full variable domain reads GAGVSQSPRYKVTKRGQDVALRCDPISGHVSLYWYRQALGQGPEFLTYFNYEAQQDKSGLPNDRFSAERPEGSISTLTIQRTEQRDSAMYRCASSPRTGRREQYFGPGTRLTVT.

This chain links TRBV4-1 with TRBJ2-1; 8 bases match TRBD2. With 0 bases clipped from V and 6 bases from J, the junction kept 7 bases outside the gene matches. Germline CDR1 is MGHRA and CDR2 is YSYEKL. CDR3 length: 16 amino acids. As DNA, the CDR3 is TGCGCCAGCAGCCAAGATCCGGCGACTAGCGCCAATGAGCAGTTCTTC. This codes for CASSQDPATSANEQFF.